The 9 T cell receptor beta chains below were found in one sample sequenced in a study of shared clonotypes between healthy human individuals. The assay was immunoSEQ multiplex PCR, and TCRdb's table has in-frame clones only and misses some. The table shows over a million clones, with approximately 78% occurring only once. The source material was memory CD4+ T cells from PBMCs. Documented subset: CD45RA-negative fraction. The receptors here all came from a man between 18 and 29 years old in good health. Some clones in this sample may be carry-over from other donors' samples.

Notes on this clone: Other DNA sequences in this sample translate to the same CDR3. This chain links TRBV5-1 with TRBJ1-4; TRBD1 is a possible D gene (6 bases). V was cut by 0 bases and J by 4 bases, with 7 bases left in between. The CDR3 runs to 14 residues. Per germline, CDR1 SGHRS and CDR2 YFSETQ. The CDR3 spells CASSLEGVNEKLFF. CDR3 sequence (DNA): TGCGCCAGCAGCTTGGAGGGGGTTAATGAAAAACTGTTTTTT.

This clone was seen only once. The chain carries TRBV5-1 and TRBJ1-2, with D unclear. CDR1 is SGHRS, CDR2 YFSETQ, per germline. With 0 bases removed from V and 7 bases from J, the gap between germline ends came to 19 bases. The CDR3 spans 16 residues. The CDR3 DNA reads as TGCGCCAGCAGCTTGGGACTCGACATTTGGGCTGGTGGCTACACCTTC. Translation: CASSLGLDIWAGGYTF.

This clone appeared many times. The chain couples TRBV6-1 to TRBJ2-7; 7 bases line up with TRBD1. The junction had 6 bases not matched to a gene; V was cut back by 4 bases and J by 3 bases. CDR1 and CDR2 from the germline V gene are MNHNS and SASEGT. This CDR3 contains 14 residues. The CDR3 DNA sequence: TGTGCCAGCAGTGGGGGGACAGACCTCTACGAGCAGTACTTC. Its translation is CASSGGTDLYEQYF.

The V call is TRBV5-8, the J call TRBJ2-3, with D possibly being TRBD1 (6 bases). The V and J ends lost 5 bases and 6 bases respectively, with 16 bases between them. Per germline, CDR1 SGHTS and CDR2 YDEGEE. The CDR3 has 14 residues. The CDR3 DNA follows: TGTGCCAGCAGGGTAATACAGGGCCGGGATACGCAGTATTTT. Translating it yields CASRVIQGRDTQYF.

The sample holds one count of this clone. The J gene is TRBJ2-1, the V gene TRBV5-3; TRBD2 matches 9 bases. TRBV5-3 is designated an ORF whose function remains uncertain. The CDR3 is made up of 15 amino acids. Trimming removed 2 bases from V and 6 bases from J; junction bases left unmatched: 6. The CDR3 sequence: CARSFCGRGCNEQFF. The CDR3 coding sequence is TGTGCCAGAAGCTTTTGCGGGAGGGGGTGCAATGAGCAGTTCTTC.

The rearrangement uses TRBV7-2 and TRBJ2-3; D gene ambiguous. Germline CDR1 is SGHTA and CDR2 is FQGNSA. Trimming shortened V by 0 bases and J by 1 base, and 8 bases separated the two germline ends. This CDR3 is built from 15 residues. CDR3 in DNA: TGTGCCAGCAGCTTAGCGTTTACCGGCACAGATACGCAGTATTTT. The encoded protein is CASSLAFTGTDTQYF.

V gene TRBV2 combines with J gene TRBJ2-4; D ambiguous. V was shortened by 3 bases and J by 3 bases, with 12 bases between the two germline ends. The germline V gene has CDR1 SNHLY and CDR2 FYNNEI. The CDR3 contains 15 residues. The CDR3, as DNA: TGTGCCAGCAGTGAGACGGCCCTCGGCAAAAACATTCAGTACTTC. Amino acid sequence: CASSETALGKNIQYF.

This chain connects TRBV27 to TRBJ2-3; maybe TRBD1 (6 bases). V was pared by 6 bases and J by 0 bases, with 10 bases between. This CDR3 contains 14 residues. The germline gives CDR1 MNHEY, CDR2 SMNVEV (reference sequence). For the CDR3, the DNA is TGTGCCAGCAGGAGACAGGCAAGCACAGATACGCAGTATTTT. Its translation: CASRRQASTDTQYF.

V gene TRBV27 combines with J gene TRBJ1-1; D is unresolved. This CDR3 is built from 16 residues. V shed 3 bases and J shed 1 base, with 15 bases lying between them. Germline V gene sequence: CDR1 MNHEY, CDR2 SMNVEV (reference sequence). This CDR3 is CASSFVVGTKNTEAFF. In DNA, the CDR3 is TGTGCCAGCAGTTTCGTCGTGGGTACCAAGAACACTGAAGCTTTCTTT.